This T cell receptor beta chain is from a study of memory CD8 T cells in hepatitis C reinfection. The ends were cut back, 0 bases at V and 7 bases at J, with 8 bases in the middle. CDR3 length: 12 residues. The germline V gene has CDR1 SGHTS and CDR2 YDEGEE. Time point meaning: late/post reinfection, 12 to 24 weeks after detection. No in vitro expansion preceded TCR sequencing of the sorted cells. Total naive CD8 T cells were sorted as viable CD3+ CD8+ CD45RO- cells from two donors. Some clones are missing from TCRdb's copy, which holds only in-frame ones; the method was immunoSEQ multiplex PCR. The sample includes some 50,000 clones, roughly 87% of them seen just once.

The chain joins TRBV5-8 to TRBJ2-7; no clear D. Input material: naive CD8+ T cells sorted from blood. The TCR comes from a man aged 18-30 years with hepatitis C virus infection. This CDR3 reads CASSLAAGEQYV. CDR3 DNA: TGTGCCAGCAGCTTGGCCGCTGGGGAGCAGTACGTC.